This T cell receptor (beta chain) was captured in a study of cytomegalovirus exposure and HLA in healthy donors (dated by TCRdb to the late 2010s). The study in broad terms: According to a later analysis, the 120 or so validation repertoires were produced on the same platform as the 700 or so repertoires of the first cohort. The study aimed to test whether signatures of past pathogen exposure could be identified by cataloging public T cell receptors. In addition to the first cohort of several hundred subjects, a separate validation cohort of 130 or so different subjects was used. To predict cytomegalovirus infection status, the study combined high-throughput TCR immunosequencing, statistical association of individual TCRs with disease status, and machine learning. Overall study results and their limits: The study gave a list of 150 to 200 TCR beta chains associated with cytomegalovirus. Most TCR sequences were observed very rarely across donors, whereas some public TCRs were present in many individuals. The validation cohort had no HLA typing available for a later analysis, so co-occurrence within that cohort was assessed over all 130 or so repertoires. Subsequent analysis determined that TCRs grouped into clusters in the first cohort also showed a tendency toward co-occurrence across the roughly 120 validation repertoires, and 94% of cluster scores exceeded 0. The authors suggested that the approach could potentially be generalized to other disease states and immunological phenotypes. In both the original and validation cohorts, the classifier was reported to diagnose cytomegalovirus status with high specificity and sensitivity. In vitro tests confirmed that a few of the cytomegalovirus-associated TCR beta chains recognize cytomegalovirus antigens.

Separate from the approximately 690-subject first cohort, the validation cohort of over 90 subjects was the group to which the donors belonged. Its CDR3 holds 13 amino acids, cysteine through phenylalanine. This entry keeps only the CDR3 DNA: 39 bases, framed from base 1. V lost 1 base and J lost 4 bases; the stretch between them is 6 bases long. In the germline V gene, CDR1 corresponds to SGHAT and CDR2 to FQNNGV. In the case of this clone: The antigen this receptor binds is unknown. No base qualities exist here, and no much larger clone lies one base off it.

The library came from the immunoSEQ multiplex PCR assay. In the source study's methods: A statistical classification framework was built to diagnose cytomegalovirus status from the catalog of TCR beta chain sequences. TCRdb obtained this table from immuneACCESS and retained in-frame rearrangements with V and J assigned. These tables miss some clones; where compared with another copy, unresolved V genes account for less than half of the shortfall, and the remainder is unexplained. V and J calls and clone size are given by that table; D and trimming were obtained from the DNA. The sample table holds 150,000 to 160,000 clones, of which 70% to 90% were seen once. About 22% of the sample rests with the top ten.

The chain is encoded by TRBV11-2 joined to TRBJ2-3, with TRBD2 perhaps the D gene, on 6 matching bases. Specimen: PBMCs. The source is a man aged 18 to 29 in good health and CMV-seropositive. The encoded CDR3 is CASSLAGADTQYF. DNA sequence: TGTGCCAGCAGCTTAGCGGGAGCAGATACGCAGTATTTT.